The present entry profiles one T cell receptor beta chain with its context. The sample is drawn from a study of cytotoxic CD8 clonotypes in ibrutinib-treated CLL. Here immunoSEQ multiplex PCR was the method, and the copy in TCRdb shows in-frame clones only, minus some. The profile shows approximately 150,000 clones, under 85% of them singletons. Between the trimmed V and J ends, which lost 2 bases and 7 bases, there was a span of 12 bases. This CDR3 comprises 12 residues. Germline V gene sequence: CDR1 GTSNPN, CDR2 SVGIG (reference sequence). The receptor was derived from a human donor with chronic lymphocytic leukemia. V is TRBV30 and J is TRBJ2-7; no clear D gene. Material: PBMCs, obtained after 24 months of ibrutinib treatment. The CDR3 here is CAWSPPMGEQYF. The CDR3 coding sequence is TGTGCCTGGAGTCCCCCAATGGGTGAGCAGTACTTC.